This T cell receptor (beta chain) was identified in a study of blood T cell repertoires in COVID-19 (dated by TCRdb to the early 2020s). With respect to the entire study: The collaborator samples originated in the United States, Italy and Spain and spanned the acute and convalescent phases of COVID-19. The prospective study material was composed of cDNA or gDNA derived from T cells, B-cell-depleted T cells, or PBMCs. Deeply sampled blood TCRbeta repertoires from subjects exposed to, actively infected with, or recovered from COVID-19 were included in the dataset. The repertoires were made available in a free public database intended to serve as a resource for research on the immune response to SARS-CoV-2. Samples came from the ongoing ImmuneRACE study (first 160 participants) plus 1,254 subjects from 6 global collaborators. Nearly every sample came with metadata listing a de-identified subject ID, COVID-19 status, age in years and sex. Where available, HLA class I and class II types were taken from metadata supplied by the sample provider and were not determined by assay-based typing. On the study overall, not on this receptor specifically: The amount of clinical and demographic metadata varied by source and participant and was provided uncurated.

V ends up 6 bases short and J 5 bases short, with an unmatched junction base count of 10. CDR1 MDHEN and CDR2 SYDVKM were looked up in the germline V gene. CDR3 length: 14 amino acids, cysteine to phenylalanine. CDR3 DNA only is kept here, 42 bases in frame from base 1. Whole blood was collected in K2EDTA tubes by collaborating institutions according to the institutions' own protocols. For TCRbeta analysis, collaborator samples were shipped as frozen whole blood, as isolated PBMCs, or as DNA extracted from either sample type. The immunoSEQ Assay, a bias-controlled multiplex PCR, was used to amplify TCRbeta CDR3 regions from genomic DNA. As for the authors' bioinformatics: Nucleated cell counts per sample were estimated from amplification of reference gene primers within the assay. To quantify the absolute abundance of each unique TCRbeta CDR3 rearrangement, sequence reads were collapsed and filtered. For each sample, productive Simpson clonality was calculated as the square root of Simpson's diversity index over productive rearrangements. Held by TCRdb, this immuneACCESS table contains in-frame sequences only and omits some clones. Under half of the omission traces to an unresolved V gene where checked; the cause of the rest is unknown. That table furnishes V, J and clone size, whereas the DNA furnished D and trimming. The sample yields some 200,000 clones; roughly 80% were counted once. Of the sample, about 15% is held by the ten largest clones.

Worth noting for this clone: The target of this receptor is not known. There are no base qualities to consult, and no much larger clone falls within one base.

The sequenced material came from peripheral blood. The clonotype comes from a man under 40 with active or convalescent COVID-19. The V and J segments used are TRBV28 and TRBJ2-7, with TRBD1 matching 7 junction bases. Read as DNA, the sequence is TGTGCCAGCAGCCCCCTGGGACAGCTCCACGAGCAGTACTTC. Its product reads: CASSPLGQLHEQYF.